These 22 T cell receptor beta chains came from one sample sequenced in a study of blood T cells in healthy people across ages (dated by TCRdb to 2014 to 2015). Receptors were amplified or captured by 5' RACE. Sequencing was carried out with an Illumina HiSeq 2500. A second roughly 6 to 12 cycle PCR used a sample-barcoded 5' primer and a J-beta primer mix. In TCRdb, the public reads were trimmed at Q25 with fastp and aligned with MiXCR, with productive beta chains retained. Each record represents a unique CDR3 protein, reported with the most common genes and DNA among its rows. Present in this sample are about 1.4 million distinct CDR3 sequences, approximately 59% of which were seen just once. The ten top clones hold 5% to 7% of the sample. Material for sequencing was blood. These TCRs come from a young man in good health.

The V gene is TRBV29-1, the J gene TRBJ1-1, with 8 bases lining up with TRBD1. After removal of 7 bases from V and 4 bases from J, the junction contained 5 bases not matched to a gene. Germline values: CDR1 SQVTM, CDR2 ANQGSEA. CDR3 length equals 12 residues. The CDR3 DNA reads TGCAGCGGGACAGGGAAGGTCACTGAAGCTTTCTTT. Translating it yields CSGTGKVTEAFF.

This chain joins TRBV27 and TRBJ2-4; possible D gene TRBD1, 6 bases. The end of the DNA aligns better with TRBJ2-5, so the J call may be wrong. This CDR3 is 15 amino acids long. Germline V gives CDR1 MNHEY, CDR2 SMNVEV (reference sequence). CDR3 region: CASSINRQGYETQYF. DNA of the CDR3: TGTGCCAGCAGTATCAATCGCCAGGGGTATGAGACCCAGTACTTC.

This clonotype was picked up a small number of times. This rearrangement joins TRBV6-5 to TRBJ2-7, with D perhaps matching TRBD2 (6 bases). The J call is doubtful: the DNA matches TRBJ2-5 better. CDR1 and CDR2 from the germline V gene are MNHEY and SVGAGI. The CDR3 contains 13 residues. The CDR3 nucleotides are TGTGCCAGCAGTTTGAATAGCGGAGAGACCCAGTACTTC. Translation gives CASSLNSGETQYF.

This chain connects TRBV27 to TRBJ2-7; D remains unclear. CDR3 length equals 13 residues. V lost 5 bases to trimming and J lost 0 bases, with 8 bases between them. Looked up from germline, CDR1 is MNHEY and CDR2 is SMNVEV (reference sequence). Here the CDR3 DNA reads TGTGCCAGCAGTGTCTTTGCCTCCTACGAGCAGTACTTC. Its protein is CASSVFASYEQYF.

The V and J genes are TRBV3-1 and TRBJ1-1, with a weak D call TRBD1 (6 bases). Germline assignment: CDR1 LGHDT and CDR2 YNNKEL (reference sequence). There are 15 residues in the CDR3. V gave up 0 bases and J gave up 6 bases, with 14 bases separating them. CDR3 DNA sequence: TGTGCCAGCAGCCAAGATGGCTATAGGACAGCTGAAGCTTTCTTT. It yields the protein CASSQDGYRTAEAFF.

This clonotype was picked up a small number of times. This chain joins TRBV13 and TRBJ2-3, with TRBD2 as a possible D gene (6 bases). The germline CDR1 and CDR2 sequences are PRHDT and FYEKMQ (reference sequence). The CDR3 totals 14 residues. V lost 7 bases to trimming and J lost 4 bases, with 15 bases between them. CDR3 sequence reads: CASTLGRPSDTQYF. For the CDR3, the DNA is TGTGCCAGCACCCTCGGGAGACCCTCAGATACGCAGTATTTT.

The J gene is TRBJ1-5, the V gene TRBV3-1, with a weak D call TRBD1 (5 bases). This CDR3 spans 14 amino acids. CDR1 LGHDT and CDR2 YNNKEL come from the germline V gene (reference sequence). Trimming cost V 5 bases and J 7 bases, with 15 bases left between them. CDR3 in DNA: TGTGCCAGCAGCGATACTGGGGCGCGGCAGCCCCAGCATTTT. Amino acid sequence: CASSDTGARQPQHF.

This clonotype was detected a few times. The chain is built from TRBV3-1 and TRBJ2-5; D gene ambiguous. Germline assignment: CDR1 LGHDT and CDR2 YNNKEL (reference sequence). Trimming pared 4 bases from V and 11 bases from J, leaving 14 bases between. The CDR3 is 12 amino acids. The CDR3 spells CASSPGENEQYF. The CDR3 DNA sequence: TGTGCCAGCAGCCCTGGGGAAAATGAGCAGTACTTC.

This clonotype was detected only once. The rearrangement links TRBV27 to TRBJ2-1, with 14 positions matching TRBD2. The CDR3 is made up of 18 amino acids. Germline-derived CDR1 and CDR2 are MNHEY and SMNVEV (reference sequence). J was trimmed by 5 bases and V by 4 bases; bases with no gene match: 10. In DNA form, the CDR3 reads TGTGCCAGCAGTTCTAAATCGACTAGCGGGAGGGGGAACAATGAGCAGTTCTTC. This gives the protein CASSSKSTSGRGNNEQFF.

This chain joins TRBV7-9 and TRBJ2-5, with D uncertain. There are 17 residues in the CDR3. V lost 3 bases, J lost 1 base, and 18 bases lay in between. The germline V gene has CDR1 SEHNR and CDR2 FQNEAQ (reference sequence). The CDR3 coding sequence is TGTGCCAGCAGCTTCCCTAGGGCGGCCCCCCTCCAAGAGACCCAGTACTTC. Amino acids: CASSFPRAAPLQETQYF.

This chain uses TRBV12-3 or TRBV12-4 with TRBJ2-5, with D perhaps matching TRBD2 (5 bases). Trimming shortened V by 3 bases and J by 0 bases, and 14 bases separated the two germline ends. The CDR3 has 16 amino acids. CDR3 nucleotides: TGTGCCAGCAGTTTTAAAGGACTCCGGTACCAAGAGACCCAGTACTTC. Translation: CASSFKGLRYQETQYF.

CDR3 DNA sequence: TGCGCCAGCAGCCCCATCACAAGAGGCGAGCAGTACTTC. Its protein product is CASSPITRGEQYF. This chain connects TRBV10-1 to TRBJ2-4; D not resolved. The J call may be mistaken, given a closer DNA end match to TRBJ2-7. The CDR3 contains 13 residues. Germline V gene data show CDR1 as WNHNN and CDR2 as SYGVQD (reference sequence).

This clonotype has a handful of counts. V usage is TRBV5-1 and J usage is TRBJ1-1; D unresolved. V was shortened by 1 base and J by 2 bases, with 12 bases between the two germline ends. Germline CDR1 reads SGHRS; CDR2 reads YFSETQ. The CDR3 totals 15 residues. The CDR3 spells CASSLKPELNTEAFF. In nucleotides, the CDR3 is TGCGCCAGCAGCTTGAAACCAGAATTAAACACTGAAGCTTTCTTT. The whole variable domain, filled in from reference TRBV5-1 and TRBJ1-1, reads KAGVTQTPRYLIKTRGQQVTLSCSPISGHRSVSWYQQTPGQGLQFLFEYFSETQRNKGNFPGRFSGRQFSNSRSEMNVSTLELGDSALYLCASSLKPELNTEAFFGQGTRLTVV.

The genes are TRBV11-2 and TRBJ2-7, with 10 bases lining up with TRBD2. This CDR3 is built from 15 residues. The ends lost 3 bases at V and 2 bases at J; junction bases unmatched: 4. Germline CDR1 reads SGHAT; CDR2 reads FQNNGV. The CDR3 loop is CASSFTSGEAYEQYF. The CDR3, as DNA: TGTGCCAGCAGCTTTACTAGCGGGGAAGCCTACGAGCAGTACTTC.

V usage is TRBV6-5 and J usage is TRBJ2-7, with 10 bases identical to TRBD2. The germline V gene encodes CDR1 MNHEY and CDR2 SVGAGI. The CDR3 has 15 amino acids. V lost 11 bases, J lost 5 bases, and 15 bases stayed unmatched. CDR3 amino acids: CARDISLAGYDEQYF. In DNA form, the CDR3 reads TGTGCCCGCGACATTTCACTAGCGGGATATGACGAGCAGTACTTC.

This rearrangement joins TRBV7-9 to TRBJ1-4, with D unclear. This CDR3 spans 14 amino acids. The germline CDR1 and CDR2 sequences are SEHNR and FQNEAQ (reference sequence). The germline V and J ends were trimmed by 6 bases and 8 bases, with 16 bases remaining between them. CDR3: CASSPTAAEEKLFF. The CDR3 DNA sequence: TGTGCCAGCAGTCCTACGGCTGCCGAGGAAAAACTGTTTTTT.

This clonotype was seen a few times. The V call is TRBV29-1, the J call TRBJ2-2, with D uncertain. The CDR3 totals 15 residues. V was pared by 4 bases and J by 2 bases, with 14 bases between. In germline, CDR1 is SQVTM, CDR2 ANQGSEA. As DNA, the CDR3 is TGCAGCGTTGTTGGTTTGAGTTCCAACACCGGGGAGCTGTTTTTT. Its translation is CSVVGLSSNTGELFF.

This sequence joins TRBV7-2 and TRBJ1-2; D is perhaps TRBD1 (5 bases). Looked up from germline, CDR1 is SGHTA and CDR2 is FQGNSA. The V and J ends lost 1 base and 8 bases respectively, with 14 bases between them. The CDR3 is made up of 14 amino acids. CDR3 coding DNA: TGTGCCAGCAGCTTAGGGACCGCTGGGGGAGGCTACACCTTC. It translates to CASSLGTAGGGYTF.

The chain links TRBV5-1 to TRBJ2-4; perhaps TRBD1 as D (6 bases). Germline V gene lookup returns CDR1 SGHRS and CDR2 YFSETQ. The CDR3 length is 13 residues. Between the trimmed V and J ends, which lost 7 bases and 1 base, there was a span of 9 bases. The DNA for the CDR3 is TGCGCCAGCTCAGGGGCTGCCAAAAACATTCAGTACTTC. Protein product: CASSGAAKNIQYF. Combining the CDR3 with reference TRBV5-1 and TRBJ2-4 gives the whole variable domain KAGVTQTPRYLIKTRGQQVTLSCSPISGHRSVSWYQQTPGQGLQFLFEYFSETQRNKGNFPGRFSGRQFSNSRSEMNVSTLELGDSALYLCASSGAAKNIQYFGAGTRLSVL.

In its sample, this clonotype was seen once. The chain couples TRBV20-1 to TRBJ2-3; 8 nucleotides align to TRBD2. Germline loops: CDR1 DFQATT, CDR2 SNEGSKA (reference sequence). The trim removed 3 bases at V and 8 bases at J, leaving 4 bases unmatched. The CDR3 spans 12 residues. The CDR3 loop is CSASSGDGTQYF. The CDR3, as DNA: TGCAGTGCTAGTAGCGGGGACGGTACGCAGTATTTT.

In this sample, this clonotype turned up a few times. This chain links TRBV6-5 with TRBJ2-6, with 7 nucleotides matching TRBD1. Germline V gene data show CDR1 as MNHEY and CDR2 as SVGAGI. Unmatched junction bases numbered 6, after V lost 4 bases and J lost 0 bases. This CDR3 contains 17 residues. CDR3 sequence (DNA): TGTGCCAGCAGTTCGGGACAGCTTTACTCTGGGGCCAACGTCCTGACTTTC. Its translation is CASSSGQLYSGANVLTF.

This chain joins TRBV14 and TRBJ2-1, with D perhaps TRBD1 (6 bases). Deletions cut 3 bases from V and 2 bases from J, with 11 bases between. The CDR3 has 15 residues. The germline V gene encodes CDR1 SGHDN and CDR2 FVKESK. For the CDR3, the DNA is TGTGCCAGCAGCCATCCGGGACAACCCTACAATGAGCAGTTCTTC. Translating it yields CASSHPGQPYNEQFF.